The 30 T cell receptor beta chains below come from one sample, sequenced in a study of blood T cells in healthy people across ages. It was with a sample-barcoded 5' primer and a J-beta primer mix that a second PCR of roughly 7 to 12 cycles was run. A single record per CDR3 protein comes from TCRdb applying MiXCR to the 5' RACE reads. Of approximately 780,000 distinct CDR3 sequences in the sample, around a quarter were seen once. This same sample was also part of a study on T cells of mothers and their children.

The sequencing sample was made of blood. These receptors were obtained from a boy aged 10-17 years in good health.

The CDR3 sequence: CASSLDFGGELFF. CDR3 nucleotides: TGCGCCAGCAGCTTGGATTTCGGCGGGGAGCTGTTTTTT. The chain uses TRBV5-1 and TRBJ2-2; D not certain. The CDR3 is 13 amino acids. Germline values: CDR1 SGHRS, CDR2 YFSETQ. Trimming stripped 0 bases from V and 7 bases from J, with 7 bases between.

The chain carries TRBV10-1 and TRBJ2-1, with a tentative D call TRBD1 (5 bases). The germline CDR1 and CDR2 sequences are WNHNN and SYGVQD (reference sequence). There are 15 residues in the CDR3. Trimming pared 6 bases from V and 0 bases from J, leaving 12 bases between. The CDR3 coding sequence is TGCGCCAGCAGCGCAGGGCTTGGCTCCTACAATGAGCAGTTCTTC. Its translation is CASSAGLGSYNEQFF.

The sample holds many counts of this clonotype. The chain carries TRBV6-1 and TRBJ2-5; 9 bases are a match to TRBD2. Germline V gene sequence: CDR1 MNHNS, CDR2 SASEGT. CDR3 length: 17 residues. V lost 6 bases, J lost 1 base, and 12 bases stayed unmatched. CDR3 sequence: CASRGNVAGGIQETQYF. In nucleotides, the CDR3 is TGTGCCAGCAGGGGTAATGTTGCGGGGGGGATCCAAGAGACCCAGTACTTC.

V and J are TRBV6-1 and TRBJ2-7, with a weak D call TRBD1 (5 bases). The CDR3 has 13 residues. V lost 4 bases, J lost 5 bases, and 12 bases lay in between. Germline assignment: CDR1 MNHNS and CDR2 SASEGT. CDR3 sequence reads: CASSVGPWDEQYF. The CDR3 nucleotides are TGTGCCAGCAGTGTGGGGCCTTGGGACGAGCAGTACTTC.

This clonotype was counted only a few times. The V and J genes are TRBV12-3 or TRBV12-4 and TRBJ1-1; possible D gene TRBD1, 5 bases. The CDR3 spans 14 residues. Between the trimmed V and J ends, which lost 5 bases and 1 base, there was a span of 11 bases. CDR3 amino acids: CASSPTRANTEAFF. DNA for the CDR3: TGTGCCAGCAGTCCCACCAGGGCGAACACTGAAGCTTTCTTT.

This clonotype came up a few times. The J gene is TRBJ1-4, the V gene TRBV18; the match to TRBD1 covers 10 bases. CDR3 length equals 15 residues. The V gene end was trimmed by 8 bases and the J gene end by 8 bases; junction bases not matched to a gene: 11. Per germline, CDR1 KGHSH and CDR2 LQKENI. As DNA, the CDR3 is TGTGCCAGCGCTATGACAGGGGGCATAGGCGAAAAACTGTTTTTT. Amino acid sequence: CASAMTGGIGEKLFF.

The chain uses TRBV3-1 and TRBJ2-5; 9 nucleotides match TRBD2. The DNA end favors TRBJ2-7, so the J call may be wrong. CDR3 length: 14 residues. Germline V gives CDR1 LGHDT, CDR2 YNNKEL (reference sequence). CDR3 loop: CASSQGLAGSEQYF. For the CDR3, the DNA is TGTGCCAGCAGCCAAGGGCTAGCGGGGAGCGAGCAGTACTTC.

The rearrangement links TRBV5-1 to TRBJ2-5; D possibly corresponds to TRBD1 (6 bases). CDR3 size: 14 residues. Germline CDR1 and CDR2: SGHRS and YFSETQ. V was pared by 3 bases and J by 4 bases, with 13 bases between. The DNA of the CDR3 is TGCGCCAGCAGCTCGTCAGGGGACCCAGAGACCCAGTACTTC. Its protein is CASSSSGDPETQYF.

This chain connects TRBV5-5 to TRBJ2-1, with unresolved D. There are 13 residues in the CDR3. CDR1 SGHKS and CDR2 YYEKEE come from the germline V gene (reference sequence). The germline V and J ends were trimmed by 3 bases and 7 bases, with 11 bases remaining between them. The CDR3 sequence: CASSSVGNNEQFF. The CDR3 DNA is TGTGCCAGCAGCTCTGTGGGGAATAATGAGCAGTTCTTC. The full variable domain, with the rest looked up from reference TRBV5-5 and TRBJ2-1, is DAGVTQSPTHLIKTRGQQVTLRCSPISGHKSVSWYQQVLGQGPQFIFQYYEKEERGRGNFPDRFSARQFPNYSSELNVNALLLGDSALYLCASSSVGNNEQFFGPGTRLTVL.

There are a few counts of this clonotype. The rearrangement links TRBV27 to TRBJ1-2; D is perhaps TRBD1 (6 bases). The CDR3 has 15 amino acids. Trimming removed 6 bases at V and 9 bases at J, with 23 bases between. Germline lookup yields CDR1 MNHEY and CDR2 SMNVEV (reference sequence). The CDR3 bases are TGTGCCAGCAGCACAAACCCCACAGGGCTCTGGAGCTACACCTTC. Residues: CASSTNPTGLWSYTF.

The V call is TRBV7-9, the J call TRBJ2-7; 8 bases are a match to TRBD1. Trimming cost V 5 bases and J 2 bases; bases outside gene matches: 2. Germline CDR1 and CDR2: SEHNR and FQNEAQ (reference sequence). The CDR3 is 13 residues long. The CDR3 loop reads CASSEQGAYEQYF. CDR3 bases: TGTGCCAGCAGCGAACAGGGGGCCTACGAGCAGTACTTC.

This clonotype appeared a few times. The V gene is TRBV5-1, the J gene TRBJ2-5; 7 positions match TRBD1. V shed 0 bases, J shed 3 bases, and the junction held 8 bases outside the gene matches. This CDR3 is built from 16 residues. CDR1 and CDR2 (germline): SGHRS, YFSETQ. CDR3 amino acids: CASSLVGDRREETQYF. For the CDR3, the DNA is TGCGCCAGCAGCTTGGTGGGGGACAGAAGAGAAGAGACCCAGTACTTC.

A note on this clonotype: One end of the junction fails to match germline, which may point to a read error. This chain joins TRBV7-9 and TRBJ1-4; D remains unclear. The V gene's germline CDR1 is SEHNR and CDR2 FQNEAQ (reference sequence). This CDR3 spans 16 amino acids. CDR3 coding DNA: TGTGTCAGCAGCTTAGCAGAGCCTGCAACTAATGAAAAACTGTTTTTT. Translation gives CVSSLAEPATNEKLFF.

The chain employs TRBV6-5 and TRBJ2-5; D call uncertain. The last part of the DNA fits TRBJ2-7 better; the J call may be wrong. This CDR3 contains 15 residues. In germline, CDR1 is MNHEY, CDR2 SVGAGI. In nucleotides, the CDR3 is TGTGCCAGCAGTTACTCGAATGGGCAGAACTACGAGCAGTACTTC. Protein sequence: CASSYSNGQNYEQYF.

In its sample, this clonotype was seen a few times. The CDR3 sequence is CATSRVGGPSYEQYF. The CDR3 DNA follows: TGTGCCACCAGCAGAGTGGGGGGTCCCTCCTACGAGCAGTACTTC. The rearrangement uses TRBV15 and TRBJ2-7; D perhaps matches TRBD2 (6 bases). With 1 base removed from V and 0 bases from J, the gap between germline ends came to 10 bases. This CDR3 region has 15 residues. Looked up from germline, CDR1 is LNHNV and CDR2 is YYDKDF (reference sequence). Variable domain in full (rest from reference TRBV15 and TRBJ2-7): DAMVIQNPRYQVTQFGKPVTLSCSQTLNHNVMYWYQQKSSQAPKLLFHYYDKDFNNEADTPDNFQSRRPNTSFCFLDIRSPGLGDTAMYLCATSRVGGPSYEQYFGPGTRLTVT.

This clonotype has just a few counts. The V and J genes are TRBV11-2 and TRBJ2-5; the match to TRBD2 covers 12 bases. The CDR3 sequence is 16 residues long. Germline lookup yields CDR1 SGHAT and CDR2 FQNNGV. The trim removed 5 bases at V and 5 bases at J, leaving 9 bases unmatched. CDR3 DNA: TGTGCCAGCAGCCCGACTAGCGGGGGTGTGAGGGAGACCCAGTACTTC. Its translation is CASSPTSGGVRETQYF. The complete variable domain, with remaining parts taken from reference TRBV11-2 and TRBJ2-5, reads EAGVAQSPRYKIIEKRQSVAFWCNPISGHATLYWYQQILGQGPKLLIQFQNNGVVDDSQLPKDRFSAERLKGVDSTLKIQPAKLEDSAVYLCASSPTSGGVRETQYFGPGTRLLVL.

The table lists this clonotype with a few counts. DNA for the CDR3: TGTGCCAGCAGCTTACTCCCGCGGGGGAGCTTGACAGATACGCAGTATTTT. It translates to CASSLLPRGSLTDTQYF. The chain recombines TRBV13 with TRBJ2-3; 7 bases map to TRBD2. V dropped 2 bases and J dropped 3; count of bases not matched to a gene: 11. CDR1 PRHDT and CDR2 FYEKMQ come from the germline V gene (reference sequence). The CDR3 covers 17 residues.

V usage is TRBV9 and J usage is TRBJ1-2; D possibly corresponds to TRBD1 (5 bases). V was trimmed by 6 bases and J by 10 bases, leaving 16 bases between them. The CDR3 is 12 residues long. The germline CDR1 and CDR2 sequences are SGDLS and YYNGEE. The CDR3 nucleotides are TGTGCCAGCACCTCGCCAGACAGCCTCTACACCTTC. Encoded protein: CASTSPDSLYTF.

This clonotype has at least ten counts. The chain has TRBV7-3 and TRBJ2-5; D is unresolved. The CDR3 extends over 13 amino acids. V shed 1 base and J shed 5 bases, with 8 bases lying between them. Germline CDR1 SGHTA, CDR2 FQGTGA. The CDR3 region has the DNA TGTGCCAGCAGCTTAAGTTCTGGGGAGACCCAGTACTTC. Residues: CASSLSSGETQYF.

The V and J genes are TRBV6-5 and TRBJ1-4; D is perhaps TRBD1 (5 bases). This CDR3 spans 15 amino acids. V was pared by 2 bases and J by 8 bases, with 15 bases between. Germline-derived CDR1 and CDR2 are MNHEY and SVGAGI. CDR3 sequence (DNA): TGTGCCAGCAGTTACGGGACTCAAGGGCGGGAAAAACTGTTTTTT. Its translation: CASSYGTQGREKLFF.

The CDR3 DNA is TGTGCCAGCAGCCCGCCGGGACCTAGTCAAGTTACGCAGTATTTT. As protein: CASSPPGPSQVTQYF. The chain has TRBV7-2 and TRBJ2-3; D may correspond to TRBD1 or TRBD2 (5 bases each). The V gene's germline CDR1 is SGHTA and CDR2 FQGNSA. The CDR3 covers 15 residues. The V end lost 5 bases, the J end lost 8 bases, and 20 bases lay between the germline ends.

The chain combines TRBV5-1 with TRBJ2-5; D may match TRBD1 or TRBD2 (5 bases each). The J call is doubtful: the DNA matches TRBJ2-1 better. Germline V CDR1 and CDR2: SGHRS, YFSETQ. The CDR3 length is 14 residues. This CDR3 reads CASSFGTVADEQFF. As DNA, the CDR3 is TGCGCCAGCAGCTTCGGGACCGTTGCCGATGAGCAGTTCTTC.

The rearrangement links TRBV4-2 to TRBJ1-6; D is unclear. Germline V gene sequence: CDR1 LGHNA, CDR2 YNFKEQ. V dropped 4 bases and J dropped 8 bases, with 12 bases sitting between them. This CDR3 is built from 14 residues. CDR3 DNA: TGTGCCAGCAGCCCGGACGGTTTTGATTCACCCCTCCACTTT. This encodes CASSPDGFDSPLHF.

Points on this clonotype: Relative to the germline gene, one junction end is altered; a read error may explain this. The genes are TRBV10-3 and TRBJ2-7; no firm D call. The J call may be in error: the DNA end matches TRBJ2-1 better. The germline V gene encodes CDR1 ENHRY and CDR2 SYGVKD. This CDR3 spans 15 amino acids. The CDR3 DNA reads as TGTGCCATCAGTGAGTCGGCAGAAATCTACAAAGAGCAGTTCTTC. Its protein product is CAISESAEIYKEQFF.

V gene TRBV20-1 combines with J gene TRBJ2-7, with TRBD2 identical over 8 bases. The V and J ends lost 4 bases and 3 bases, in that order; junction bases with no gene match: 11. This CDR3 has 15 amino acids. Germline V lookup: CDR1 DFQATT, CDR2 SNEGSKA (reference sequence). The CDR3 reads CSATQGTRNYYEQYF. CDR3 bases: TGCAGTGCTACCCAAGGGACTAGAAACTACTACGAGCAGTACTTC.

This chain links TRBV7-9 with TRBJ2-1; D is unclear. Per the germline V gene, CDR1 is SEHNR and CDR2 is FQNEAQ (reference sequence). V was trimmed by 2 bases and J by 0 bases, leaving 8 bases between them. The CDR3 length is 15 residues. This CDR3 reads CASSLRFASYNEQFF. The CDR3, as DNA: TGTGCCAGCAGCTTACGGTTCGCCTCCTACAATGAGCAGTTCTTC.

The rearrangement links TRBV11-2 to TRBJ2-1; the D gene is possibly TRBD2 (7 bases). The length of the CDR3 is 14 residues. The V and J ends lost 1 base and 8 bases respectively, with 12 bases between them. Germline loops: CDR1 SGHAT, CDR2 FQNNGV. CDR3 nucleotide sequence: TGTGCCAGCAGCTTAGGCGGGGGCCTGGATGAGCAGTTCTTC. It translates to CASSLGGGLDEQFF.

CDR3 coding DNA: TGTGCCAGCAGTGATCCCCTGGTTTTAGGGGCCAACGTCCTGACTTTC. Translated, it gives CASSDPLVLGANVLTF. V usage is TRBV7-3 and J usage is TRBJ2-6, with unresolved D. Trimming took 6 bases from V and 4 from J, leaving 16 bases between them. CDR1 is SGHTA, CDR2 FQGTGA, per germline. The CDR3 is made up of 16 amino acids.

V is TRBV20-1 and J is TRBJ1-1; D gene uncertain. Trimming pared 1 base from V and 4 bases from J, leaving 13 bases between. The germline V gene encodes CDR1 DFQATT and CDR2 SNEGSKA (reference sequence). The CDR3 loop spans 14 amino acids. The CDR3 sequence: CSARVRQAITEAFF. The CDR3 DNA follows: TGCAGTGCTAGAGTACGGCAGGCGATCACTGAAGCTTTCTTT.

The rearrangement uses TRBV29-1 and TRBJ1-1, with 7 bases matching TRBD1. Germline CDR1 reads SQVTM; CDR2 reads ANQGSEA. This CDR3 is built from 13 residues. V dropped 4 bases and J dropped 4; count of bases not matched to a gene: 6. The chain's CDR3 is CSVAGTVITEAFF. CDR3 bases: TGCAGCGTTGCCGGGACAGTTATCACTGAAGCTTTCTTT.